Following are 6 T cell receptor beta chains from one sample sequenced in a study of T cell responses to AZD1222 COVID-19 vaccine. Sequencing was performed with immunoSEQ multiplex PCR; in TCRdb, only in-frame clones are kept and a portion is missing. This sample has 95,000 to 150,000 clones; 70% to 85% occur once, and the top ten carry 6.2%. Sequenced here: peripheral blood, sampled on day 0 of AZD1222 vaccination. Source of these receptors: an adult in good health.

The rearrangement links TRBV2 to TRBJ2-7; 8 positions agree with TRBD2. The CDR3 extends over 16 amino acids. The germline V gene encodes CDR1 SNHLY and CDR2 FYNNEI. V lost 3 bases and J lost 4; bases outside the gene matches: 11. The CDR3 loop reads CASSEDMLGGVYEQYF. DNA for the CDR3: TGTGCCAGCAGTGAGGATATGCTCGGGGGGGTGTACGAGCAGTACTTC.

The chain is built from TRBV19 and TRBJ2-3, with D tentatively TRBD1 (5 bases). With 6 bases removed from V and 2 bases from J, the gap between germline ends came to 15 bases. There are 15 residues in the CDR3. CDR1 and CDR2 (germline): LNHDA, SQIVND (reference sequence). The CDR3: CASRRTGAYTDTQYF. The CDR3 nucleotides read TGTGCCAGTAGAAGAACAGGCGCTTACACAGATACGCAGTATTTT.

CDR3 DNA sequence: TGTGCCAGCAGCGAGGGGGGTCGGGGCTACACCTTC. Protein sequence: CASSEGGRGYTF. V gene TRBV28 combines with J gene TRBJ1-2, with a tentative D call TRBD1 (6 bases). Trimming removed 6 bases from V and 8 bases from J, with 13 bases in between. Germline CDR1 is MDHEN and CDR2 is SYDVKM. The CDR3 has 12 residues.

V and J are TRBV4-1 and TRBJ1-3; possibly TRBD1 for D (6 bases). Germline assignment: CDR1 MGHRA and CDR2 YSYEKL. This CDR3 region has 17 residues. V was clipped by 4 bases and J by 4 bases, with 20 bases between them. In DNA form, the CDR3 reads TGCGCCAGCAGCCGTCCCGGACTGGACAGAAACGGAAACACCATATATTTT. As protein: CASSRPGLDRNGNTIYF.

This chain uses TRBV7-8 with TRBJ2-2; the D gene could be TRBD1 or TRBD2 (6 bases each). Trimming left V 5 bases short and J 7 bases short, with 14 bases between. This CDR3 is 14 amino acids long. Germline lookup yields CDR1 SGHVS and CDR2 FQNEAQ. The chain's CDR3 is CASSTKGGNGELFF. The CDR3 bases are TGTGCCAGCAGCACAAAAGGGGGGAACGGGGAGCTGTTTTTT.

The rearrangement joins TRBV11-2 to TRBJ1-6; D may be TRBD1 (5 bases). The germline gives CDR1 SGHAT, CDR2 FQNNGV. CDR3 length: 15 residues. Trimming left V 0 bases short and J 12 bases short, with 15 bases between. The CDR3, as DNA: TGTGCCAGCAGCTTAGATTCCCAGGGTTGGCGACCCCTCCACTTT. Its protein product is CASSLDSQGWRPLHF. The entire variable domain, with the rest obtained from reference TRBV11-2 and TRBJ1-6, is as follows: EAGVAQSPRYKIIEKRQSVAFWCNPISGHATLYWYQQILGQGPKLLIQFQNNGVVDDSQLPKDRFSAERLKGVDSTLKIQPAKLEDSAVYLCASSLDSQGWRPLHFGNGTRLTVT.